Listed below are T cell receptor beta chains from one sample, sequenced in a study of blood T cell repertoires in COVID-19. Method: immunoSEQ multiplex PCR; TCRdb's copy keeps in-frame clones and lacks some. The profile shows some 99,000 clones, under 90% of them singletons. The source material was peripheral blood. The receptor set was obtained from a woman between 45 and 60 years old with acute or convalescent COVID-19. The CDR3 runs from the conserved cysteine through the conserved F or W. A D gene is named only where the DNA matches it firmly. Clone size is given for some rows only: seen once, a few or many times, or a class if the clone is expanded.

j_gene: TRBJ2-3; abundance: -; v_gene: TRBV7-6; d_gene: -; CDR3nt: TGTGCCAGCAGCTTAGGGCTAAGGGGGGGGCCGGCAAGCACAGATACGCAGTATTTT; CDR3aa: CASSLGLRGGPASTDTQYF
j_gene: TRBJ2-5; abundance: -; v_gene: TRBV6-5; d_gene: TRBD2; CDR3nt: TGTGCCAGCAGTTTAACCGGGACTACCTTTGGGACCCAGTACTTC; CDR3aa: CASSLTGTTFGTQYF
j_gene: TRBJ1-1; abundance: -; v_gene: TRBV15; d_gene: TRBD1; CDR3nt: TGTGCCACCAGCCAACGGACAGGAGAGAACACTGAAGCTTTCTTT; CDR3aa: CATSQRTGENTEAFF
j_gene: TRBJ1-5; abundance: -; v_gene: TRBV2; d_gene: -; CDR3nt: TGTGCCAGCAGTGAGGACAGATCGTATCAGCCCCAGCATTTT; CDR3aa: CASSEDRSYQPQHF
j_gene: TRBJ1-4; abundance: -; v_gene: TRBV5-1; d_gene: TRBD1; CDR3nt: TGCGCCAGCAGCTTGGGACCCCGGGACAGCACTGAAAAACTGTTTTTT; CDR3aa: CASSLGPRDSTEKLFF
j_gene: TRBJ2-7; abundance: once; v_gene: TRBV18; d_gene: -; CDR3nt: TGTGCCAGCTCACCCCCCACAGGTGTCAACCTCGAGCAGTACTTC; CDR3aa: CASSPPTGVNLEQYF
j_gene: TRBJ2-1; abundance: -; v_gene: TRBV6-5; d_gene: TRBD1; CDR3nt: TGTGCCAGCAGTTACGAAGGGACAGGGGTAGGTCATGAGCAGTTCTTC; CDR3aa: CASSYEGTGVGHEQFF
j_gene: TRBJ1-6; abundance: -; v_gene: TRBV3-1/TRBV3-2; d_gene: -; CDR3nt: TGTGCCAGCAGCCATCCGCGTTCACCCCTCCACTTT; CDR3aa: CASSHPRSPLHF
j_gene: TRBJ2-1; abundance: -; v_gene: TRBV7-2; d_gene: -; CDR3nt: TGTGCCAGCAGCTTAGTTGATGGAGGCAACAATGAGCAGTTCTTC; CDR3aa: CASSLVDGGNNEQFF
j_gene: TRBJ2-2; abundance: -; v_gene: TRBV18; d_gene: -; CDR3nt: TGTGCCAGCTCACCTGTGTTGGCAGAATCCGGGGAGCTGTTTTTT; CDR3aa: CASSPVLAESGELFF
j_gene: TRBJ1-3; abundance: -; v_gene: TRBV25-1; d_gene: -; CDR3nt: TGTGCCAGCATAGATCTATCTGGAAACACCATATATTTT; CDR3aa: CASIDLSGNTIYF
j_gene: TRBJ2-1; abundance: -; v_gene: TRBV7-9; d_gene: TRBD2; CDR3nt: TGTGCCAGCAAGTTGGCGGGACTAGCGTTTTGGAATGAGCAGTTCTTC; CDR3aa: CASKLAGLAFWNEQFF
j_gene: TRBJ1-1; abundance: -; v_gene: TRBV7-9; d_gene: -; CDR3nt: TGTGCCAGCAGCTTATGGGGCGGAGTGAACACTGAAGCTTTCTTT; CDR3aa: CASSLWGGVNTEAFF
j_gene: TRBJ2-6; abundance: -; v_gene: TRBV28; d_gene: -; CDR3nt: TGTGCCAGCAGTTCAACAGGCACCTCTGGGGCCAACGTCCTGACTTTC; CDR3aa: CASSSTGTSGANVLTF
j_gene: TRBJ1-5; abundance: -; v_gene: TRBV30; d_gene: -; CDR3nt: TGTGCCTGGAGTCGACCGGGGGGGCGCGGTCAGCCCCAGCATTTT; CDR3aa: CAWSRPGGRGQPQHF
j_gene: TRBJ1-2; abundance: -; v_gene: TRBV5-6; d_gene: -; CDR3nt: TGTGCCAGCAGCTCTATCAGGAGCTACACCTTC; CDR3aa: CASSSIRSYTF
j_gene: TRBJ1-4; abundance: few; v_gene: TRBV6-1; d_gene: TRBD1; CDR3nt: TGTGCCAGCAGTGAACCCGGGACAGCCGTGGGAAAACTGTTTTTT; CDR3aa: CASSEPGTAVGKLFF
j_gene: TRBJ1-5; abundance: -; v_gene: TRBV2; d_gene: TRBD1; CDR3nt: TGTGCCAGCAGTCCGACAGGGAACCGAAATCAGCCCCAGCATTTT; CDR3aa: CASSPTGNRNQPQHF
j_gene: TRBJ2-7; abundance: -; v_gene: TRBV6-5; d_gene: TRBD1; CDR3nt: TGTGCCAGCGCCCCTAACAGGGGCTACGAGCAGTACTTC; CDR3aa: CASAPNRGYEQYF
j_gene: TRBJ1-2; abundance: -; v_gene: TRBV18; d_gene: TRBD1; CDR3nt: TGTGCCAGCTCACCTCGGACAGGGGAGAGGAACTATGGCTACACCTTC; CDR3aa: CASSPRTGERNYGYTF
j_gene: TRBJ2-1; abundance: once; v_gene: TRBV18; d_gene: TRBD1; CDR3nt: TGTGCCAGCTCACCTAACAGCCACCTCCTGGACAGGAATGAGCAGTTCTTC; CDR3aa: CASSPNSHLLDRNEQFF
j_gene: TRBJ1-3; abundance: -; v_gene: TRBV11-2; d_gene: TRBD1; CDR3nt: TGTGCCAGCAGGGAACAGGGGGGTAAAGACACCATATATTTT; CDR3aa: CASREQGGKDTIYF
j_gene: TRBJ1-1; abundance: -; v_gene: TRBV6-5; d_gene: -; CDR3nt: TGTGCCAGCAACAGAATGTTTGGTGTTCACACTGAAGCTTTCTTT; CDR3aa: CASNRMFGVHTEAFF
j_gene: TRBJ2-2; abundance: -; v_gene: TRBV24-1; d_gene: -; CDR3nt: TGTGCCACCAGTGATAACCGCGTTAACACCGGGGAGCTGTTTTTT; CDR3aa: CATSDNRVNTGELFF
j_gene: TRBJ1-1; abundance: few; v_gene: TRBV6-5; d_gene: -; CDR3nt: TGTGCCAGCGGGAACAGGGAGAACACTGAAGCTTTCTTT; CDR3aa: CASGNRENTEAFF
j_gene: TRBJ1-1; abundance: -; v_gene: TRBV3-1/TRBV3-2; d_gene: -; CDR3nt: TGTGCCAGCAGCCAAGGGGGGACAATCACTGAAGCTTTCTTT; CDR3aa: CASSQGGTITEAFF
j_gene: TRBJ2-7; abundance: -; v_gene: TRBV11-1; d_gene: -; CDR3nt: TGTGCCAGCAGTCCCGACAGGGACGGGGGCGAGCAGTACTTC; CDR3aa: CASSPDRDGGEQYF
j_gene: TRBJ1-2; abundance: -; v_gene: TRBV27; d_gene: -; CDR3nt: TGTGCCAGCACCCCGGGGGGTGAGGATGGCTACACCTTC; CDR3aa: CASTPGGEDGYTF
j_gene: TRBJ1-4; abundance: -; v_gene: TRBV28; d_gene: -; CDR3nt: TGTGCCAGCAGTTTACTGGGGAGGAAACTGTTTTTT; CDR3aa: CASSLLGRKLFF
j_gene: TRBJ1-2; abundance: -; v_gene: TRBV28; d_gene: -; CDR3nt: TGTGCCAGCAGTCCGAGCCTGAACTATGGCTACACCTTC; CDR3aa: CASSPSLNYGYTF
j_gene: TRBJ2-7; abundance: once; v_gene: TRBV30; d_gene: TRBD1; CDR3nt: TGTGCCAGTAATACACAGGGGGACGAGCAGTACTTC; CDR3aa: CASNTQGDEQYF
j_gene: TRBJ2-5; abundance: -; v_gene: TRBV5-3; d_gene: -; CDR3nt: TGTGCCAGAAGCTTGACAGGGTTGGAGACCCAGTACTTC; CDR3aa: CARSLTGLETQYF
j_gene: TRBJ1-1; abundance: once; v_gene: TRBV5-1; d_gene: TRBD1; CDR3nt: TGCGCCAGCAGCTTGGCTTGGGGACAGCGGATTGAAGCTTTCTTT; CDR3aa: CASSLAWGQRIEAFF
j_gene: TRBJ1-5; abundance: -; v_gene: TRBV29-1; d_gene: -; CDR3nt: TGCAGCGTTGTGGTTGGCGCGCCGCAGGGGCCCCAGCATTTT; CDR3aa: CSVVVGAPQGPQHF
j_gene: TRBJ2-3; abundance: -; v_gene: TRBV6-1; d_gene: TRBD2; CDR3nt: TGTGCCAGCAGCGAAGCGGGGACTAGCACAGATACGCAGTATTTT; CDR3aa: CASSEAGTSTDTQYF
j_gene: TRBJ1-6; abundance: few; v_gene: TRBV6-6; d_gene: -; CDR3nt: TGTGCCAGCAAAAGCGGGGCCAGCTCCTATAATTCACCCCTCCACTTT; CDR3aa: CASKSGASSYNSPLHF
j_gene: TRBJ1-2; abundance: -; v_gene: TRBV25-1; d_gene: TRBD1; CDR3nt: TGTGCCAGCAGTTCAAAGGGAGGGACAGGGATCGGCTACACCTTC; CDR3aa: CASSSKGGTGIGYTF
j_gene: TRBJ1-1; abundance: few; v_gene: TRBV6-1; d_gene: -; CDR3nt: TGTGCCAGCAGTGAATATGAGGGAACCTACACTGAAGCTTTCTTT; CDR3aa: CASSEYEGTYTEAFF
j_gene: TRBJ1-5; abundance: once; v_gene: TRBV10-3; d_gene: TRBD1; CDR3nt: TGTGCCATCAGTGACACAGGGGGGGATCAGCCCCAGCATTTT; CDR3aa: CAISDTGGDQPQHF
j_gene: TRBJ1-2; abundance: -; v_gene: TRBV6-5; d_gene: -; CDR3nt: TGTGCCAGCAGTTCCTTGATTTCAGGGTTCTATGGCTACACCTTC; CDR3aa: CASSSLISGFYGYTF
j_gene: TRBJ1-2; abundance: -; v_gene: TRBV6-5; d_gene: TRBD1; CDR3nt: TGTGCCAGCAGTACAGGGGACACGGGGAACTATGGCTACACCTTC; CDR3aa: CASSTGDTGNYGYTF